These T cell receptor beta chains were read from a single sample in a study of T cells after yellow fever vaccination. One entry per CDR3 protein, called by TCRdb with MiXCR from the 5' RACE reads. The profile shows 250,000 or so distinct CDR3 sequences, 6% to 7.5% of them singletons. The starting material was CD4+ T cells sorted from PBMCs, obtained 15 days after the yellow fever booster vaccination. These receptors came from a man aged 25 to 40 who received the YFV17D yellow fever vaccine. The CDR3 runs from the conserved cysteine through the conserved F or W. D genes are given only for firm matches. Some rows have no size entry. The others give once, few or many, or a class for an expanded clone.

few - TRBJ2-1 TRBV14 CASSRLKTYNEQFF TGTGCCAGCAGCCGACTAAAAACGTACAATGAGCAGTTCTTC
- TRBD2 TRBJ2-3 TRBV11-2 CASSLYSPLTRLPGGGQYF TGTGCCAGCAGCTTATACTCCCCCCTGACTAGATTGCCCGGGGGGGGGCAGTATTTT
- TRBD1 TRBJ1-6 TRBV6-5 CASHDRDRGSENSPLHF TGTGCCAGCCATGACCGGGACAGGGGATCGGAGAATTCACCCCTCCACTTT
- - TRBJ1-2 TRBV7-9 CASSLSGYTF TGTGCCAGCAGCTTAAGTGGCTACACCTTC
many - TRBJ1-5 TRBV7-2 CASSLFRGNQPQHF TGTGCCAGCAGCTTATTCAGGGGCAATCAGCCCCAGCATTTT
few - TRBJ1-5 TRBV20-1 CSVQATGNQPQHF TGCAGTGTACAGGCTACAGGGAATCAGCCCCAGCATTTT
many - TRBJ2-7 TRBV2 CASSEGGAGLRLAYEQYF TGTGCCAGCAGTGAAGGTGGGGCGGGACTCCGTCTCGCTTACGAGCAGTACTTC
- TRBD2 TRBJ2-1 TRBV19 CASSIGLAGGGEQFF TGTGCCAGTAGTATTGGGCTAGCGGGAGGAGGTGAGCAGTTCTTC
many TRBD2 TRBJ2-7 TRBV7-2 CASSLLAGGLYEQYF TGTGCCAGCAGCTTACTCGCGGGAGGGCTGTACGAGCAGTACTTC
many TRBD2 TRBJ2-7 TRBV7-8 CASSFGTSGSSYEQYF TGTGCCAGCAGCTTCGGGACTAGCGGGAGTTCCTACGAGCAGTACTTC
many TRBD2 TRBJ2-3 TRBV27 CASRPGLAGTSTDTQYF TGTGCCAGCAGACCCGGACTAGCGGGAACTAGCACAGATACGCAGTATTTT
few TRBD2 TRBJ2-7 TRBV12-3/TRBV12-4 CASSLSGADPSKQYF TGTGCCAGCAGTTTAAGCGGGGCGGACCCTTCGAAGCAGTACTTC
many TRBD2 TRBJ2-3 TRBV5-1 CASKAGVVTDTQYF TGCGCCAGCAAAGCGGGAGTCGTAACAGATACGCAGTATTTT
few - TRBJ2-1 TRBV7-2 CASRRGLHNEQFF TGTGCCAGCCGCAGGGGTCTTCACAATGAGCAGTTCTTC
few TRBD1 TRBJ2-2 TRBV20-1 CSARNGQGVAGELFF TGCAGTGCTAGAAATGGACAGGGAGTCGCCGGGGAGCTGTTTTTT
few TRBD2 TRBJ2-2 TRBV5-1 CASSFASGRGESTGELFF TGCGCCAGCAGCTTCGCTAGCGGGAGGGGAGAGAGCACCGGGGAGCTGTTTTTT
many - TRBJ2-3 TRBV7-8 CASSSYREPDTQYF TGTGCCAGCAGCTCTTACAGGGAGCCAGATACGCAGTATTTT
- TRBD1 TRBJ2-5 TRBV20-1 CSARSRDRIQETQYF TGCAGTGCTAGATCCAGGGACAGGATCCAAGAGACCCAGTACTTC
few - TRBJ2-3 TRBV5-1 CASSLDIILLGPDTQYF TGCGCCAGCAGCTTGGACATCATCCTCTTAGGACCAGATACGCAGTATTTT
many TRBD2 TRBJ2-2 TRBV7-6 CASSLTRTSGRVTGELFF TGTGCCAGCAGCTTGACACGGACTAGCGGGAGGGTTACCGGGGAGCTGTTTTTT
few TRBD2 TRBJ2-1 TRBV5-6 CASSLAFLAGSYNEQFF TGTGCCAGCAGCTTGGCCTTTCTAGCGGGTTCCTACAATGAGCAGTTCTTC
many TRBD2 TRBJ2-3 TRBV6-2/TRBV6-3 CASSRRAGGGDTQYF TGTGCCAGCAGCCGGCGAGCGGGAGGCGGAGATACGCAGTATTTT
few - TRBJ1-3 TRBV12-3/TRBV12-4 CASSSRGGRNTIYF TGTGCCAGCAGTAGTCGTGGGGGAAGAAACACCATATATTTT
many TRBD2 TRBJ2-2 TRBV28 CASSSLAGLGELFF TGTGCCAGCAGTTCCTTAGCGGGACTGGGGGAGCTGTTTTTT
many - TRBJ2-5 TRBV5-1 CASSLFSEETQYF TGCGCCAGCAGCTTGTTCTCAGAAGAGACCCAGTACTTC
few - TRBJ1-2 TRBV29-1 CSVVRGDYGYTF TGCAGCGTTGTAAGAGGGGACTATGGCTACACCTTC
few - TRBJ2-1 TRBV14 CASSQVREQFF TGTGCCAGCAGCCAAGTTCGTGAGCAGTTCTTC
few TRBD1 TRBJ1-5 TRBV6-1 CASHPQGQGDQPQHF TGTGCCAGCCACCCGCAGGGACAGGGTGATCAGCCCCAGCATTTT
few TRBD2 TRBJ2-1 TRBV5-6 CASSLTSGKSNEQFF TGTGCCAGCAGCTTGACTAGCGGGAAATCCAATGAGCAGTTCTTC
few - TRBJ1-1 TRBV7-9 CASSADKPQAFF TGTGCCAGCAGCGCGGACAAACCTCAAGCTTTCTTT
- - TRBJ2-1 TRBV20-1 CSARDDPGTYNEQFF TGCAGTGCTAGAGACGATCCCGGGACTTATAATGAGCAGTTCTTC
- - TRBJ2-1 TRBV5-1 CATTGQSLSYNEQFF TGCGCCACCACCGGACAATCCCTCTCCTACAATGAGCAGTTCTTC
- TRBD2 TRBJ2-4 TRBV20-1 CSASAGTSGKAKNIQYF TGCAGTGCTAGTGCGGGGACTAGCGGGAAGGCCAAAAACATTCAGTACTTC
few - TRBJ2-1 TRBV5-4 CASSLRRFSYNEQFF TGTGCCAGCAGCTTGCGCAGGTTCTCCTACAATGAGCAGTTCTTC
few - TRBJ1-5 TRBV24-1 CATGGQYSNQPQHF TGTGCCACCGGAGGACAGTATAGCAATCAGCCCCAGCATTTT
few - TRBJ2-2 TRBV12-3/TRBV12-4 CASSWYTPGSGELFF TGTGCCAGCAGTTGGTACACCCCCGGGAGCGGGGAGCTGTTTTTT
many - TRBJ2-1 TRBV4-2 CASTEGRYNEQFF TGTGCCAGCACTGAAGGGCGGTACAATGAGCAGTTCTTC
- - TRBJ1-4 TRBV20-1 CSARGDNEKLFF TGCAGTGCTAGGGGGGACAACGAAAAACTGTTTTTT
many TRBD1 TRBJ1-5 TRBV12-3/TRBV12-4 CASSPGTGGVGPQHF TGTGCCAGCAGCCCTGGGACAGGTGGGGTAGGGCCCCAGCATTTT
few - TRBJ2-5 TRBV30 CAWSVLIRPYQETQYF TGTGCCTGGAGTGTACTGATAAGGCCGTACCAAGAGACCCAGTACTTC
- TRBD1 TRBJ2-5 TRBV7-2 CASSSSTGETQYF TGTGCCAGCAGCTCGTCGACAGGGGAGACCCAGTACTTC
few TRBD1 TRBJ2-2 TRBV28 CASRTGDREAGELFF TGTGCCAGCAGAACCGGGGACAGGGAAGCCGGGGAGCTGTTTTTT
few - TRBJ1-2 TRBV7-2 CASSRRDTADYGYTF TGTGCCAGCAGCCGACGGGACACCGCCGACTATGGCTACACCTTC
- - TRBJ1-5 TRBV6-5 CASSYSYRDHQPQHF TGTGCCAGCAGTTACTCTTACAGGGATCATCAGCCCCAGCATTTT
many - TRBJ2-1 TRBV20-1 CSVRRSRFGNEQFF TGCAGTGTCAGGCGATCTCGATTCGGTAATGAGCAGTTCTTC
few - TRBJ2-5 TRBV18 CASSPLIGDSRDLDQETQYF TGTGCCAGCTCACCTCTAATAGGAGACAGCAGGGACCTCGACCAAGAGACCCAGTACTTC
- TRBD2 TRBJ2-5 TRBV3-1 CASSDASGSQLSQETQYF TGTGCCAGCAGCGACGCTAGCGGGAGCCAATTAAGCCAAGAGACCCAGTACTTC
few - TRBJ2-7 TRBV27 CASRINGQWYEQYF TGTGCCAGCAGAATCAACGGACAGTGGTACGAGCAGTACTTC
- - TRBJ2-2 TRBV19 CASSIALIGELFF TGTGCCAGTAGTATTGCGTTAATCGGGGAGCTGTTTTTT
many TRBD1 TRBJ2-7 TRBV10-3 CAITPDRDLHEQYF TGTGCCATCACCCCCGACAGGGATCTCCACGAGCAGTACTTC
many - TRBJ2-2 TRBV6-6 CASGTTATGELFF TGTGCCAGCGGGACAACGGCCACCGGGGAGCTGTTTTTT
many - TRBJ2-5 TRBV3-1 CASWAVGETQYF TGTGCCAGTTGGGCGGTTGGAGAGACCCAGTACTTC
many TRBD2 TRBJ2-7 TRBV27 CASSHSAGGPYEQYF TGTGCCAGCAGTCACTCGGCGGGAGGGCCTTACGAGCAGTACTTC
many - TRBJ1-6 TRBV29-1 CSASTSGGSPLHF TGCAGCGCATCAACGAGTGGGGGGTCACCCCTCCACTTT
few - TRBJ2-3 TRBV18 CASSPQTTADTQYF TGTGCCAGCTCACCCCAGACCACGGCAGATACGCAGTATTTT
few - TRBJ2-3 TRBV7-2 CASSFPWTQDTQYF TGTGCCAGCAGCTTCCCGTGGACCCAAGATACGCAGTATTTT
- - TRBJ2-2 TRBV20-1 CSARGSGGELFF TGCAGTGCTAGAGGATCTGGGGGGGAGCTGTTTTTT
few - TRBJ2-2 TRBV6-1 CASGSRGREELFF TGTGCCAGCGGGTCCCGGGGCCGTGAGGAGCTGTTTTTT